Presented here are 21 T cell receptor beta chains from one specimen sequenced in a study of lymphopenia after photon versus proton radiotherapy. Clones were sequenced by immunoSEQ multiplex PCR, and TCRdb holds only the in-frame ones, with some missing. The sample yields under 75,000 clones, around 92% seen once. The sequencing used peripheral blood, collected from a patient treated with photon-based radiotherapy. The origin of the receptors is a middle-aged woman with cholangiocarcinoma.

The chain uses TRBV7-6 and TRBJ2-7; either TRBD1 or TRBD2 may supply D (5 bases each). V dropped 3 bases and J dropped 5 bases, with 11 bases sitting between them. This CDR3 has 13 amino acids. CDR1 is SGHVS, CDR2 FNYEAQ, per germline. The CDR3 sequence: CASSFRLGDEQYF. Written as DNA, the CDR3 is TGTGCCAGCAGCTTCCGTTTGGGGGACGAGCAGTACTTC.

The genes are TRBV10-2 and TRBJ1-2, with TRBD1 matching 9 bases. This CDR3 spans 12 amino acids. V was clipped by 4 bases and J by 7 bases; unmatched bases: 1. The germline V gene has CDR1 WSHSY and CDR2 SAAADI. CDR3 bases: TGCGCCAGCAGTGGGACAGGGGCTGGCTACACCTTC. It is translated as CASSGTGAGYTF.

V and J are TRBV27 and TRBJ1-2; the match to TRBD1 covers 10 bases. Germline V gene lookup returns CDR1 MNHEY and CDR2 SMNVEV (reference sequence). This CDR3 spans 18 amino acids. V dropped 4 bases and J dropped 5; count of bases not matched to a gene: 16. For the CDR3, the DNA is TGTGCCAGCAGTTGGGGGCTCTCGACAGGGGGCATCTCTTATGGCTACACCTTC. This codes for CASSWGLSTGGISYGYTF.

This chain joins TRBV11-3 and TRBJ2-5; unclear D gene. Germline V gene data show CDR1 as SGHNT and CDR2 as YENEEA. V lost 5 bases and J lost 6, with 13 bases in between. The CDR3 spans 13 residues. The CDR3 sequence: CASSLSIGQTQYF. The CDR3 region has the DNA TGTGCCAGCAGCCTATCCATTGGACAGACCCAGTACTTC.

V and J are TRBV30 and TRBJ1-2; tentative D call: TRBD1 (5 bases). Germline CDR1 is GTSNPN and CDR2 is SVGIG (reference sequence). V was shortened by 5 bases and J by 3 bases, with 7 bases between the two germline ends. The CDR3 totals 11 residues. In nucleotides, the CDR3 is TGTGCCTGGTCCAGGGACTATGGCTACACCTTC. It specifies CAWSRDYGYTF.

CDR3 nucleotides: TGTGCCAGCACCCCCGGACAGGGTGGTGGCTACACCTTC. This sequence encodes CASTPGQGGGYTF. V is TRBV6-5 and J is TRBJ1-2; 8 bases map to TRBD1. CDR1 and CDR2 from the germline V gene are MNHEY and SVGAGI. The length of the CDR3 is 13 residues. Losses at the gene ends were 7 bases for V and 7 bases for J; bases not matched to a gene: 8.

The genes are TRBV28 and TRBJ1-5; a weak D match, TRBD1 (6 bases). The CDR3 contains 17 residues. The V gene's germline CDR1 is MDHEN and CDR2 SYDVKM. Deletions cut 3 bases from V and 2 bases from J, with 17 bases between. CDR3 DNA: TGTGCCAGCAGTTTTGTTGGAGCACAGGGACGCAATCAGCCCCAGCATTTT. It encodes CASSFVGAQGRNQPQHF.

V usage is TRBV5-8 and J usage is TRBJ1-6; D unresolved. V dropped 2 bases and J dropped 5 bases, with 8 bases sitting between them. CDR1 is SGHTS, CDR2 YDEGEE, per germline. The CDR3 has 14 residues. CDR3 sequence reads: CASSFGVNNSPLHF. In DNA, the CDR3 is TGTGCCAGCAGCTTTGGAGTGAATAATTCACCCCTCCACTTT.

The J gene is TRBJ2-7, the V gene TRBV5-1, with a tentative D call TRBD2 (6 bases). V lost 4 bases to trimming and J lost 2 bases, with 13 bases between them. This CDR3 has 14 amino acids. Per germline, CDR1 SGHRS and CDR2 YFSETQ. The CDR3 region is CASSLDGGAYEQYF. CDR3 nucleotides: TGCGCCAGCAGCCTGGACGGGGGAGCCTACGAGCAGTACTTC.

This chain's CDR3 is CASSGDIGSLSGNTIYF. The CDR3, as DNA: TGTGCCAGCAGCGGGGATATTGGCAGTCTCTCTGGAAACACCATATATTTT. This sequence joins TRBV9 and TRBJ1-3; D is undetermined. There are 17 residues in the CDR3. V was cut by 3 bases and J by 0 bases, with 16 bases left in between. Germline V gene data show CDR1 as SGDLS and CDR2 as YYNGEE. Using reference TRBV9 and TRBJ1-3 for the parts outside the CDR3, the full variable domain is DSGVTQTPKHLITATGQRVTLRCSPRSGDLSVYWYQQSLDQGLQFLIQYYNGEERAKGNILERFSAQQFPDLHSELNLSSLELGDSALYFCASSGDIGSLSGNTIYFGEGSWLTVV.

This clone was recorded only once. The J gene is TRBJ1-1, the V gene TRBV28; D ambiguous. Germline V gene data show CDR1 as MDHEN and CDR2 as SYDVKM. V dropped 7 bases and J dropped 8 bases, with 11 bases sitting between them. The CDR3 totals 11 residues. The DNA of the CDR3 is TGTGCCAGCAAGGTGGAAACCGAAGCTTTCTTT. Its protein product is CASKVETEAFF.

V is TRBV2 and J is TRBJ1-2; tentative D call: TRBD1 (6 bases). CDR3 size: 14 residues. CDR1 and CDR2 from the germline V gene are SNHLY and FYNNEI. V was trimmed by 3 bases and J by 2 bases, leaving 10 bases between them. CDR3 sequence: CASSDRGRNYGYTF. CDR3 bases: TGTGCCAGCAGTGATCGGGGGCGGAACTATGGCTACACCTTC.

This sequence joins TRBV30 and TRBJ1-3; D is undetermined. The CDR3 runs to 14 residues. The ends were cut back, 0 bases at V and 7 bases at J, with 13 bases in the middle. The germline gives CDR1 GTSNPN, CDR2 SVGIG (reference sequence). CDR3 in amino acids: CAWSVGQIGNTIYF. The CDR3 nucleotides read TGTGCCTGGAGTGTAGGCCAAATTGGGAACACCATATATTTT. The complete variable domain, with remaining parts taken from reference TRBV30 and TRBJ1-3, reads SQTIHQWPATLVQPVGSPLSLECTVEGTSNPNLYWYRQAAGRGLQLLFYSVGIGQISSEVPQNLSASRPQDRQFILSSKKLLLSDSGFYLCAWSVGQIGNTIYFGEGSWLTVV.

This rearrangement joins TRBV27 to TRBJ1-5; a weak D match, TRBD1 (5 bases). The CDR3 covers 17 residues. V was trimmed by 4 bases and J by 5 bases, leaving 21 bases between them. Germline CDR1 reads MNHEY; CDR2 reads SMNVEV (reference sequence). CDR3 bases: TGTGCCAGCAGTTGGGGCCGACCGGGCGCTTCTTATCAGCCCCAGCATTTT. Amino acid sequence: CASSWGRPGASYQPQHF.

The CDR3 coding sequence is TGCAGCGTTTACAAGGAGCGGCCCGGGGAGCTGTTTTTT. This encodes CSVYKERPGELFF. V gene TRBV29-1 combines with J gene TRBJ2-2; maybe TRBD2 (5 bases). V lost 5 bases and J 6 bases, leaving 13 bases between the germline ends. Germline V gene sequence: CDR1 SQVTM, CDR2 ANQGSEA. There are 13 residues in the CDR3.

V usage is TRBV6-5 and J usage is TRBJ1-1, with 8 bases fitting TRBD1. Trimming removed 7 bases from V and 6 bases from J; junction bases left unmatched: 7. The CDR3 loop spans 13 amino acids. Germline CDR1 MNHEY, CDR2 SVGAGI. Here the CDR3 reads CASTGQGLPEAFF. In DNA, the CDR3 is TGTGCCAGCACTGGACAGGGTCTACCTGAAGCTTTCTTT.

V is TRBV28 and J is TRBJ2-2, with D perhaps given as TRBD1 or TRBD2 (5 bases each). Germline V lookup: CDR1 MDHEN, CDR2 SYDVKM. The CDR3 runs 16 residues. V lost 0 bases to trimming and J lost 0 bases, with 8 bases between them. The CDR3 sequence: CASSLWQGANTGELFF. In DNA form, the CDR3 reads TGTGCCAGCAGTTTATGGCAGGGAGCGAACACCGGGGAGCTGTTTTTT.

The DNA of the CDR3 is TGTGCCAGCAGTTCTCGGACAGGGGGCCACTATGGCTACACCTTC. Its translation: CASSSRTGGHYGYTF. This chain links TRBV6-6 with TRBJ1-2, with 11 bases lining up with TRBD1. CDR1 and CDR2 (germline): MNHNY, SVGAGI (reference sequence). The V segment lost 4 bases and the J segment 3 bases; nucleotides outside the gene matches: 4. The CDR3 totals 15 residues.

This clone was detected once. V gene TRBV6-1 combines with J gene TRBJ2-7; D is uncertain. This CDR3 is 13 amino acids long. Germline V CDR1 and CDR2: MNHNS, SASEGT. V was shortened by 6 bases and J by 3 bases, with 12 bases between the two germline ends. CDR3 in DNA: TGTGCCAGCAGGCGTGAGGAGAACTACGAGCAGTACTTC. Protein product: CASRREENYEQYF.

The J gene is TRBJ1-4, the V gene TRBV4-2; maybe TRBD1 (5 bases). This CDR3 comprises 21 residues. V lost 1 base and J lost 6, with 30 bases in between. Germline CDR1 is LGHNA and CDR2 is YNFKEQ. Here the CDR3 reads CASSQGGGRGHPYGEYEKLFF. The CDR3 nucleotides read TGTGCCAGCAGCCAAGGGGGCGGGAGGGGTCACCCTTATGGAGAGTATGAAAAACTGTTTTTT.

The CDR3 nucleotides are TGTGCCAGTAGTATAGGCACGGGCTATGAGCAGTTCTTC. As protein: CASSIGTGYEQFF. The V call is TRBV19, the J call TRBJ2-1, with D unresolved. The ends were cut back, 1 base at V and 8 bases at J, with 9 bases in the middle. Germline lookup yields CDR1 LNHDA and CDR2 SQIVND (reference sequence). CDR3 length equals 13 residues. The variable domain in full, completed from reference TRBV19 and TRBJ2-1, reads DGGITQSPKYLFRKEGQNVTLSCEQNLNHDAMYWYRQDPGQGLRLIYYSQIVNDFQKGDIAEGYSVSREKKESFPLTVTSAQKNPTAFYLCASSIGTGYEQFFGPGTRLTVL.